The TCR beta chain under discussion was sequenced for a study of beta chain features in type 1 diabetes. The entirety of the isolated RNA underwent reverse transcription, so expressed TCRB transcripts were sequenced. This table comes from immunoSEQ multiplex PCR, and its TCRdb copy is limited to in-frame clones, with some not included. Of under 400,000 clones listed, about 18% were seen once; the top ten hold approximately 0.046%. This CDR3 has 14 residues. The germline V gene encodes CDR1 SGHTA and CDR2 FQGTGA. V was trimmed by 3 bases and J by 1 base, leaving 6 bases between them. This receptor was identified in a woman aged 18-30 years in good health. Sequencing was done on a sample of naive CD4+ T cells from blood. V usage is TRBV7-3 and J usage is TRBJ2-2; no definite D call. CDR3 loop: CASSFLLNTGELFF. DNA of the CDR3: TGTGCCAGCAGCTTCCTCCTGAACACCGGGGAGCTGTTTTTT.